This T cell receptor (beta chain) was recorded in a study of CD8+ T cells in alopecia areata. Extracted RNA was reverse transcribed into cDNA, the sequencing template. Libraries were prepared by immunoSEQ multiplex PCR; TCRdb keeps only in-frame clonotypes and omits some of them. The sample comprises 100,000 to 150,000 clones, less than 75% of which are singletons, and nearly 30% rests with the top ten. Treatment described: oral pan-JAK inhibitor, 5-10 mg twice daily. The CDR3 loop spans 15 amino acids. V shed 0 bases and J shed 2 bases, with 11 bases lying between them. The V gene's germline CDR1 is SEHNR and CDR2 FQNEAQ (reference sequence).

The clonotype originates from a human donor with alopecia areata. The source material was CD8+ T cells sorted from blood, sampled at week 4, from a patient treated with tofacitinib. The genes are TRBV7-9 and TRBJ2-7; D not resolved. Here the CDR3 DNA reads TGTGCCAGCAGCTTAGCGGTGACAACTACCTACGAGCAGTACTTC. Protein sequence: CASSLAVTTTYEQYF.